Listed below are T cell receptor beta chains from one sample, sequenced in a study of cytomegalovirus exposure and HLA in healthy donors. Sequenced by immunoSEQ multiplex PCR; TCRdb stores in-frame clones only, minus some. The sample lists under 130,000 clones; around 80% were seen once. Material: PBMCs. The receptors shown here come from a man under 40 in good health and CMV-seronegative. Both conserved end residues are part of each CDR3. A D gene is named only where the DNA matches it firmly. Clone size is stated in some rows and not others, as once, few, many or a class when expanded.

CDR3 DNA	CDR3 protein	D gene	J gene	V gene	clone size
TGTGCCAGCAGCTCAAACACCGGGGAGCTGTTTTTT	CASSSNTGELFF	.	TRBJ2-2	TRBV7-8	.
TGTGCCAGCAGTCTCGAGCAGTACTTC	CASSLEQYF	.	TRBJ2-7	TRBV7-9	.
TGTGCCAGCAGCGCACTCTCCGGGACTAGCAGGAATGAGCAGTTCTTC	CASSALSGTSRNEQFF	TRBD2	TRBJ2-1	TRBV7-3	.
TGCGCCAGCAGCTGGGGACTAGAAGAGACCCAGTACTTC	CASSWGLEETQYF	TRBD2	TRBJ2-5	TRBV5-1	once
TGTGCCTGGAGTCCCTCAGGAACAGGGAACTATGGCTACACCTTC	CAWSPSGTGNYGYTF	.	TRBJ1-2	TRBV30	.
TGCGCCAGCGGCCGGGACAAAGCCAAAAACATTCAGTACTTC	CASGRDKAKNIQYF	.	TRBJ2-4	TRBV23-1	.
TGTTCCAGCTCTTCCTCTGGGGCCAACGTCCTGACTTTC	CSSSSSGANVLTF	.	TRBJ2-6	TRBV7-9	.
TGTGCCAGCAGCCCCCAGGGGGTGAACACTGAAGCTTTCTTT	CASSPQGVNTEAFF	TRBD1	TRBJ1-1	TRBV5-6	.
TGTGCCAGCAGCGTAGACCGGTCTCATGGCTACACCTTC	CASSVDRSHGYTF	.	TRBJ1-2	TRBV9	.
TGTGCCAGCAGCGAGGGTCTAGCGGAGGTATCCGAGCAGTACTTC	CASSEGLAEVSEQYF	TRBD2	TRBJ2-7	TRBV9	.
TGCGCCAGCAGCTTGGGAGGGGGCTTGAGCACTGAAGCTTTCTTT	CASSLGGGLSTEAFF	TRBD1	TRBJ1-1	TRBV5-1	.
TGCGCCAGCAGTCCGATTTCCGGGACAGGGGGTGAAAAACTGTTTTTT	CASSPISGTGGEKLFF	TRBD1	TRBJ1-4	TRBV5-1	.
TGCGCCAGCAGCTTTGACGTGGAGGAAGCTTTCTTT	CASSFDVEEAFF	.	TRBJ1-1	TRBV5-1	.
TGTGCCAGCAGCTTGGTAGACAGGGTGGGTGAAAAACTGTTTTTT	CASSLVDRVGEKLFF	TRBD1	TRBJ1-4	TRBV7-9	.
TGCGCCAGCAGCCAAGATGAGCGGGGCTACGAGCAGTACTTC	CASSQDERGYEQYF	TRBD2	TRBJ2-7	TRBV4-3	.
TGCGCCAGCAGCTTGGTGCGGGGGGGCGGTGAGCAGTTCTTC	CASSLVRGGGEQFF	TRBD2	TRBJ2-1	TRBV5-1	.
TGTGCCAGCAGCCACACAGGGGGCGGAGGCTACGAGCAGTACTTC	CASSHTGGGGYEQYF	TRBD1	TRBJ2-7	TRBV7-9	.
TGCGCCAGCAGCTTGGCCCCGGGGGTCGATGAGCAGTTCTTC	CASSLAPGVDEQFF	.	TRBJ2-1	TRBV5-1	once
TGTGCCAGCAGCCGCCGAGCAGGGGACTCCTACGAGCAGTACTTC	CASSRRAGDSYEQYF	.	TRBJ2-7	TRBV4-2	few
TGCAGCGCACAGGGGGTCGGAGAGACCCAGTACTTC	CSAQGVGETQYF	TRBD1	TRBJ2-5	TRBV29-1	.
TGTGCCAGCTCACCACCCGGGACAAACGAGCAGTACTTC	CASSPPGTNEQYF	.	TRBJ2-7	TRBV18	.
TGTGCCAGCAGCGTAGTAGGGGCCGGGGAGCTGTTTTTT	CASSVVGAGELFF	.	TRBJ2-2	TRBV9	.
TGCGCCAGCAGCTTCCCGAGACAGGGAACGCGGGAGGCCCCCCATGAGCAGTTCTTC	CASSFPRQGTREAPHEQFF	.	TRBJ2-1	TRBV5-1	few
TGTGCCAGTAGTATCGACAGAGAGACCCAGTACTTC	CASSIDRETQYF	.	TRBJ2-5	TRBV19	.
TGTGCCAGCAGCCAAATAAGACAGGAACAAAGCACTGAAGCTTTCTTT	CASSQIRQEQSTEAFF	.	TRBJ1-1	TRBV28	.
TGTGCCAGCAGCCTCGGGACAGGGACCTATGGCTACACCTTC	CASSLGTGTYGYTF	TRBD1	TRBJ1-2	TRBV6-5	.
TGTGCCAGTAGTCCACAGGGCATTTATGATACGCAGTATTTT	CASSPQGIYDTQYF	.	TRBJ2-3	TRBV19	.
TGCGCCAGCAGCTTTAATCATGGGGCGCGTACTGAAGCTTTCTTT	CASSFNHGARTEAFF	.	TRBJ1-1	TRBV5-1	.
TGTGCCAGCAGCTCAGATAGCTTCCGCTATTCACCCCTCCACTTT	CASSSDSFRYSPLHF	.	TRBJ1-6	TRBV5-4	.
TGTGCCAGCAGCTTAGGGGCAGGTGGAATTCGACCCCAGCATTTT	CASSLGAGGIRPQHF	.	TRBJ1-5	TRBV7-2	.
TGTGCCACCAGCAGCGCCAGCAACAGGGGTACTCAGCCCCAGCATTTT	CATSSASNRGTQPQHF	TRBD1	TRBJ1-5	TRBV15	.
TGCGCCAGCAGCTTCGAGACTAGCGGGAGGCCGGCTACGCAGTATTTT	CASSFETSGRPATQYF	TRBD2	TRBJ2-3	TRBV5-1	few
TGTGCCAGCAGCTTACCAGGCTCCTACGAGCAGTACTTC	CASSLPGSYEQYF	.	TRBJ2-7	TRBV7-2	.
TGCAGCGTTGAGACAGGGGGAGGCTACACCTTC	CSVETGGGYTF	TRBD1	TRBJ1-2	TRBV29-1	.
TGTGCCAGCAGCCCCCGTCGGGACAGGAGGAACACCGGGGAGCTGTTTTTT	CASSPRRDRRNTGELFF	TRBD1	TRBJ2-2	TRBV7-3	.
TGTGCCAGCAGTTACGACTCCGGCACAGGGCGCTACGAGCAGTACTTC	CASSYDSGTGRYEQYF	.	TRBJ2-7	TRBV6-5	.
TGTGCCAGCTCACCAGTAGGACAGGGGATCTCCGAGCAGTACTTC	CASSPVGQGISEQYF	TRBD1	TRBJ2-7	TRBV18	once
TGCGCCAGCAGCCAAGATGGACTAGCTCCGTCCTACGAGCAGTACTTC	CASSQDGLAPSYEQYF	TRBD2	TRBJ2-7	TRBV4-1	.
TGTGCCATCAGTGATCCCGGGACAGGGGGGGATCAGCCCCAGCATTTT	CAISDPGTGGDQPQHF	TRBD1	TRBJ1-5	TRBV10-3	.
TGTGCCAGTAGTATGAATTTAGCCTACGAGCAGTACTTC	CASSMNLAYEQYF	.	TRBJ2-7	TRBV19	.
TGTGCCAGCAGTTACTCGGGGGGTAGCGGGGAAGATGAGCAGTTCTTC	CASSYSGGSGEDEQFF	TRBD2	TRBJ2-1	TRBV6-5	few
TGCGCCAGCAGCCAAGAGCCTAGCAGGTATAGCACAGATGCGCAGTATTTT	CASSQEPSRYSTDAQYF	.	TRBJ2-3	TRBV4-1	.
TGTGCCAGCAGTGGGACAGGGGTCGCTGAAGCTTTCTTT	CASSGTGVAEAFF	TRBD1	TRBJ1-1	TRBV11-2	.
TGTGCCAGCAGCTTAGACAGAAACAATGAAAAACTGTTTTTT	CASSLDRNNEKLFF	.	TRBJ1-4	TRBV7-2	.
TGTGCCAGCAGGCCGCAGGGGATTATCCCCTACGAGCAGTACTTC	CASRPQGIIPYEQYF	.	TRBJ2-7	TRBV6-6	.
TGTGCCAGCAGCGTAGCTGACAGATCTCCTGAAGCTTTCTTT	CASSVADRSPEAFF	.	TRBJ1-1	TRBV9	.
TGTGCCAGCAGTCCGACTAGCGGCGGGGTCTACGAGCAGTACTTC	CASSPTSGGVYEQYF	TRBD2	TRBJ2-7	TRBV6-6	once
TGTGCCAGCAGTCGCCGGGACAGGGGCTATGGCTACACCTTC	CASSRRDRGYGYTF	TRBD1	TRBJ1-2	TRBV6-6	.
TGTGCCAGCAGTGAATGGACTTCAAAAAGGGAGACCCAGTACTTC	CASSEWTSKRETQYF	.	TRBJ2-5	TRBV25-1	few
TGCAGCGTGAAGGACAGGGTCCAAGAGACCCAGTACTTC	CSVKDRVQETQYF	TRBD1	TRBJ2-5	TRBV29-1	.
TGTGCCAGCAGCCTAGTTGCGGGGGGGCTGTACAATGAGCAGTTCTTC	CASSLVAGGLYNEQFF	TRBD2	TRBJ2-1	TRBV27	.
TGTGCCAGCAGTTTAGTGGCGGAGGTAACCCAGTACTTC	CASSLVAEVTQYF	.	TRBJ2-5	TRBV28	.
TGCAGCGTTGAGTGGGACAGGGGCACTGAAGCTTTCTTT	CSVEWDRGTEAFF	TRBD1	TRBJ1-1	TRBV29-1	.
TGTGCCACTATCGTCCCGGGCGGAGGAACCTACGAGCAGTACTTC	CATIVPGGGTYEQYF	.	TRBJ2-7	TRBV6-5	few
TGTGCCAGCGGCCGCGACAGGGGGCTTAAGACCCAGTACTTC	CASGRDRGLKTQYF	TRBD1	TRBJ2-5	TRBV13	.
TGTGCCAGCAGCTTAGCGTTGGCAGGGGGCGTAGGCTACACCTTC	CASSLALAGGVGYTF	TRBD1	TRBJ1-2	TRBV7-9	.
TGTGCCAGCAGCTCCCAGTACGAGACCCAGTACTTC	CASSSQYETQYF	.	TRBJ2-5	TRBV7-9	once
TGTGCCAGCAGTACCACCGGGTCGAACACTGAAGCTTTCTTT	CASSTTGSNTEAFF	.	TRBJ1-1	TRBV28	many
TGTGCCAGCTCACCAGCGGGGAACACAGATACGCAGTATTTT	CASSPAGNTDTQYF	.	TRBJ2-3	TRBV18	.
TGTGCCAGCAGTGCACAGGGGTCCCTCGGCGAGCAGTACTTC	CASSAQGSLGEQYF	TRBD1	TRBJ2-7	TRBV6-1	once